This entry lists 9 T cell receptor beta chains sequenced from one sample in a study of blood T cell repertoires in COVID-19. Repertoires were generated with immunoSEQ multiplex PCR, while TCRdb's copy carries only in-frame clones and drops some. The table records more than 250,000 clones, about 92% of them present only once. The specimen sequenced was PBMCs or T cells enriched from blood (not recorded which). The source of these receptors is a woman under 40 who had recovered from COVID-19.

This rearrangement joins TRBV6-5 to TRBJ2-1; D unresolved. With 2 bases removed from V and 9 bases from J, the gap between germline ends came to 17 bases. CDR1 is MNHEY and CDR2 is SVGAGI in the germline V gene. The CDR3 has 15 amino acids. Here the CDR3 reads CASSYDGNTRSEQFF. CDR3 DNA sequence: TGTGCCAGCAGTTACGACGGAAATACTCGGAGTGAGCAGTTCTTC.

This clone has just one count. The CDR3 sequence: CASSIASRSNQPQHF. Written as DNA, the CDR3 is TGTGCCAGTAGTATAGCTTCACGGTCCAATCAGCCCCAGCATTTT. V gene TRBV19 combines with J gene TRBJ1-5; D gene ambiguous. The CDR3 has 15 residues. Germline loops: CDR1 LNHDA, CDR2 SQIVND (reference sequence). With 1 base removed from V and 3 bases from J, the gap between germline ends came to 10 bases.

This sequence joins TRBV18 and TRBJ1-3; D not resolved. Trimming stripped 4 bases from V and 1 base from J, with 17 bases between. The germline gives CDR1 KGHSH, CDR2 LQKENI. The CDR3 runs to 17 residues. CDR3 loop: CASSRSGTALSGNTIYF. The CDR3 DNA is TGTGCCAGCTCACGATCGGGAACAGCTTTGTCTGGAAACACCATATATTTT.

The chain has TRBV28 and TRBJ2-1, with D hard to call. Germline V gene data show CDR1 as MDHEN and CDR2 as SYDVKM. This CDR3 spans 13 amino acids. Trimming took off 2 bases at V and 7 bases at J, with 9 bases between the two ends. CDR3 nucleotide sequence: TGTGCCAGCAGTTTAAGAGGCGTGAATGAGCAGTTCTTC. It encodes CASSLRGVNEQFF.

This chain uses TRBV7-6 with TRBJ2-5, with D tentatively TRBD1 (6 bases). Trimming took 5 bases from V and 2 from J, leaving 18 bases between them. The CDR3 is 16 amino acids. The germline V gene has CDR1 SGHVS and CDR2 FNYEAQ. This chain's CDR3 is CASSLRTEGPQETQYF. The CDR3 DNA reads TGTGCCAGCAGCCTCAGGACAGAGGGCCCACAAGAGACCCAGTACTTC.

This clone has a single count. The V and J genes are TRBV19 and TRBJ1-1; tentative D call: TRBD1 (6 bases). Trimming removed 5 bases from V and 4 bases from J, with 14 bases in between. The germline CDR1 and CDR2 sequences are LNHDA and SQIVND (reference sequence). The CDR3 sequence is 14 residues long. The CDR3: CASSAQGIGTEAFF. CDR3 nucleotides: TGTGCCAGTAGTGCCCAGGGGATTGGCACTGAAGCTTTCTTT.

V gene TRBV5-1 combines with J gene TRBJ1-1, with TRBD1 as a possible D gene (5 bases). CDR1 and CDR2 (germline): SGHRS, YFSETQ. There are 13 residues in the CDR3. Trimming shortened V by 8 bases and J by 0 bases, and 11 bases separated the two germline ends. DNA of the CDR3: TGCGCCAGTAGACAGTTAATGAACACTGAAGCTTTCTTT. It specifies CASRQLMNTEAFF.

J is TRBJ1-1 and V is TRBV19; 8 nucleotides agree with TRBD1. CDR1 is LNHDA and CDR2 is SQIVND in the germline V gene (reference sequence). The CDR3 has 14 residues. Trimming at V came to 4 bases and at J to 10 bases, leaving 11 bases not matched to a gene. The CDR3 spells CASSTSAWTGLAFF. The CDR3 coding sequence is TGTGCCAGTAGTACGTCCGCGTGGACAGGGCTAGCTTTCTTT.

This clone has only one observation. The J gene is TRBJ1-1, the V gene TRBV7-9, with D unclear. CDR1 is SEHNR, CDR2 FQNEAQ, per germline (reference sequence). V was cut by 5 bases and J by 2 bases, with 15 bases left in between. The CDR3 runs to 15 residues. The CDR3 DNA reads TGTGCCAGCAGCCGGGGTGGGCTGGGTAACACTGAAGCTTTCTTT. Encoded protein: CASSRGGLGNTEAFF.